This TCR beta chain stems from a study of identical twins. The table lists this clonotype with a few counts. Its antigen is undetermined. Broader study findings: Those out-of-frame alpha sequences shared by twins showed an excess of low generation probability.

Each cDNA held unique molecular identifiers, and template switching gave it a universal primer site. A single record per CDR3 protein comes from TCRdb applying MiXCR to the 5' RACE reads. The sample lists about 810,000 distinct CDR3 sequences; about 12% were seen once. Germline CDR1 is SGHAT and CDR2 is FQNNGV. After removal of 5 bases from V and 5 bases from J, the junction contained 6 bases not matched to a gene. The CDR3 is 14 amino acids. The same specimen was also included in a second study, on yellow fever vaccine responses in identical twins.

This clonotype was obtained from a woman aged 18-29 years in good health. This chain joins TRBV11-2 and TRBJ1-2, with 9 nucleotides matching TRBD1. The specimen sequenced was PBMCs. Written as DNA, the CDR3 is TGTGCCAGCAGCGCCGGGACAGGGATGTATGGCTACACCTTC. Protein: CASSAGTGMYGYTF.